The T cell receptor (beta chain) under discussion was sequenced for a study of blood T cell repertoires in COVID-19. Original processing notes: The authors estimated nucleated cell counts from reference gene primer amplification. Here immunoSEQ multiplex PCR was the method, and the copy in TCRdb shows in-frame clones only, minus some. V and J calls and clone size are given by that table; D and trimming were obtained from the DNA. The sample has tens of thousands of clones, 88% seen once. The V gene's germline CDR1 is MNHNY and CDR2 SVGAGI (reference sequence). Trimming stripped 7 bases from V and 9 bases from J, with 13 bases between. This CDR3 has 12 residues.

The sequence was collected from a woman of 80 years or more with active or convalescent COVID-19. Sequencing was done on a sample of peripheral blood. The J gene is TRBJ2-1, the V gene TRBV6-6, with D possibly matching TRBD1 (5 bases). This CDR3 is CASTPGLPEQFF. The CDR3 DNA is TGTGCCAGCACCCCAGGGCTGCCTGAGCAGTTCTTC.